Here is one T cell receptor beta chain with its context. The record originates from a study of blood T cell repertoires in COVID-19. Original analysis: Quantification of nucleated cells was approximated via reference gene primer amplification. Data came from immunoSEQ multiplex PCR; TCRdb stores just in-frame clones and leaves some out. V, J and clone size are those of that table, while D and trimming were read from the DNA. The table shows some 100,000 clones, with around 90% occurring only once. V gave up 4 bases and J gave up 1 base; unmatched junction bases: 6. Germline V gene lookup returns CDR1 SGHTA and CDR2 FQGTGA. CDR3 length: 16 amino acids.

The rearrangement links TRBV7-3 to TRBJ2-1; 8 bases are shared with TRBD2. This receptor was obtained from a woman aged 55-69 years with acute or convalescent COVID-19. The specimen was peripheral blood. The CDR3 coding sequence is TGTGCCAGCAGCTGGGGCCCTAGCGGGTCCTACAATGAGCAGTTCTTC. It specifies CASSWGPSGSYNEQFF.